Included here is one T cell receptor beta chain sequence, with context. The data were obtained in a study of shared clonotypes between healthy human individuals. Germline V lookup: CDR1 SGHDT, CDR2 YYEEEE. The V and J ends lost 4 bases and 3 bases respectively, with 13 bases between them. The length of the CDR3 is 14 residues. Libraries were prepared by immunoSEQ multiplex PCR; TCRdb keeps only in-frame clonotypes and omits some of them. The sample lists some 530,000 clones; around 80% were seen once. Specimen: PBMCs. The gene calls are TRBV5-6 and TRBJ2-5, with D possibly being TRBD1 (6 bases). This clonotype originated in a woman aged 40-49 years in good health. Some clones in this sample may be carry-over from other donors' samples. The chain's CDR3 is CASSTSGTKETQYF. The CDR3 nucleotides are TGTGCCAGCAGCACCTCCGGGACAAAAGAGACCCAGTACTTC.